A selection of T cell receptor beta chains follows, all from one sample in a study of T cell responses to AZD1222 COVID-19 vaccine. Only in-frame clones appear in the TCRdb table, and some are missing; sequencing was by immunoSEQ multiplex PCR. The table lists about 130,000 clones, 70% to 90% of them singletons. The input for sequencing was peripheral blood, taken on day 0 of AZD1222 vaccination. Receptor source: an adult in good health. The CDR3 runs from the conserved cysteine through the conserved F or W. The D gene is left open where the match is weak. Clone size is shown for a subset of rows, as once, few, many or a class of expanded clone.

V gene,J gene,D gene,clone size,CDR3 DNA,CDR3 protein
TRBV16,TRBJ1-5,.,.,TGTGCCAGCAGCCAGAATGGACAGAGCAATCAGCCCCAGCATTTT,CASSQNGQSNQPQHF
TRBV27,TRBJ2-7,.,few,TGTGCCAGCAGTTCCACCTCCCCGGGCGAGCAGTACTTC,CASSSTSPGEQYF
TRBV29-1,TRBJ1-3,.,.,TGCAGCGTGAGCTTGGAGGGGACCTCTGGAAACACCATATATTTT,CSVSLEGTSGNTIYF
TRBV7-2,TRBJ1-1,.,.,TGTGCCAGCAGCTTAGTCGGGGTCGACACTGAAGCTTTCTTT,CASSLVGVDTEAFF
TRBV27,TRBJ2-7,.,.,TGTGCCAGCAGTCCATGGGTCGCGGCTAGTGGCTCCTACGAGCAGTACTTC,CASSPWVAASGSYEQYF
TRBV5-1,TRBJ2-2,.,few,TGCGCCAGCAGCTTGGTGGTAGCGCGAAACACCGGGGAGCTGTTTTTT,CASSLVVARNTGELFF
TRBV9,TRBJ2-3,.,.,TGTGCCAGCAGCGCGACACAAGGACTATCAGATACGCAGTATTTT,CASSATQGLSDTQYF
TRBV11-2,TRBJ2-1,.,.,TGTGCCAGCAGCTTAGGCGGCCAGCGAAGCTCCTACAATGAGCAGTTCTTC,CASSLGGQRSSYNEQFF
TRBV13,TRBJ1-1,.,.,TGTGCCAGCAGCTTCTGGCCCCATGGCACTGAAGCTTTCTTT,CASSFWPHGTEAFF
TRBV29-1,TRBJ2-1,TRBD2,.,TGCAGCGTTGAGGGTCTAGCGGGATACAATGAGCAGTTCTTC,CSVEGLAGYNEQFF
TRBV12-5,TRBJ1-1,TRBD1,.,TGTGCTAGTGGTCCAGGGGGCCGGACTGAAGCTTTCTTT,CASGPGGRTEAFF
TRBV19,TRBJ1-1,.,.,TGTGCCAGTACTTCCCCGGCGGGACACCCTGAAGCTTTCTTT,CASTSPAGHPEAFF
TRBV9,TRBJ1-1,TRBD1,.,TGTGCCAGCGGAAGACAGGGCGACACTGAAGCTTTCTTT,CASGRQGDTEAFF
TRBV7-3,TRBJ2-1,.,.,TGTGCCAGCCGTAAAGACCGATACAATGAGCAGTTCTTC,CASRKDRYNEQFF
TRBV2,TRBJ2-1,.,.,TGTGCCAGCAGTGATTTTGGTAGCTCCTACAATGAGCAGTTCTTC,CASSDFGSSYNEQFF
TRBV27,TRBJ1-4,.,once,TGTGCCGGTCCCGGAGGCTATTATAATGAAAAACTGTTTTTT,CAGPGGYYNEKLFF
TRBV6-1,TRBJ1-3,TRBD1,medium-sized,TGTGCCAGCAGCACCGGGACAGGGTTTGGAAACACCATATATTTT,CASSTGTGFGNTIYF
TRBV4-3,TRBJ2-1,.,once,TGCGCCAGCAGCCAAGATTTGGGCTTCTACAATGAGCAGTTCTTC,CASSQDLGFYNEQFF
TRBV7-8,TRBJ1-1,TRBD1,.,TGTGCCAGCAGCTCCAGGGGGCTGGGCACTGAAGCTTTCTTT,CASSSRGLGTEAFF
TRBV11-2,TRBJ2-7,TRBD2,.,TGTGCCAGCAGCTCGAGCGGGAGGGCCTTGTACGAGCAGTACTTC,CASSSSGRALYEQYF
TRBV11-2,TRBJ2-1,.,.,TGTGCCAGCAGACCGATCTGGGGGGCGCGCGGGCAGTTCTTC,CASRPIWGARGQFF
TRBV5-1,TRBJ1-2,TRBD1,.,TGCGCCAGCAGCTTGGGACAGGGGGATCGTTATGGCTACACCTTC,CASSLGQGDRYGYTF
TRBV28,TRBJ1-5,.,.,TGTGCCAGCAGTCTATTAACCCCAAAGGGAGGGCGCCAGCCCCAGCATTTT,CASSLLTPKGGRQPQHF
TRBV12-2,TRBJ2-1,.,.,TGTGCAAGTCGCGGAGGACTAGCGGGACACAATGAGCAGTTCTTC,CASRGGLAGHNEQFF
TRBV18,TRBJ1-1,.,.,TGTGCCAGCTCACCTTCGGCGGACACTGAAGCTTTCTTT,CASSPSADTEAFF
TRBV5-6,TRBJ2-1,.,.,TGTGCCAGCAGCTTGTCCCTTTCTAACAGGGTGGGATCCTACAATGAGCAGTTCTTC,CASSLSLSNRVGSYNEQFF
TRBV27,TRBJ1-5,TRBD1,.,TGTGCCAGCAGTTCAGGGACAGATTCATATCAGCCCCAGCATTTT,CASSSGTDSYQPQHF
TRBV7-2,TRBJ1-5,.,.,TGTGCCAGCAGCTCGTCGACATATAGCAATCAGCCCCAGCATTTT,CASSSSTYSNQPQHF
TRBV27,TRBJ1-1,.,once,TGTGCCAGCAGTTTAGAACAGGGTACGGCGACTTTCTTT,CASSLEQGTATFF
TRBV20-1,TRBJ1-2,.,few,TGCAGTGTTGGGATCGGCTACACCTTC,CSVGIGYTF
TRBV9,TRBJ2-1,TRBD2,.,TGTGCCAGCAGCGGTAGCGGGAGCTCCTACAATGAGCAGTTCTTC,CASSGSGSSYNEQFF
TRBV7-9,TRBJ1-6,.,.,TGTGCCAGCAGCTCGCAGGGAGTCCATAATTCACCCCTCCACTTT,CASSSQGVHNSPLHF
TRBV3-1/TRBV3-2,TRBJ2-5,TRBD2,.,TGTGCCAGCAGCCAAGATCGAGCGGGGTCCCAGTACTTC,CASSQDRAGSQYF
TRBV10-1,TRBJ2-2,.,few,TGCGCCAGCAGTGATACCGACCCCGGGGAGCTGTTTTTT,CASSDTDPGELFF
TRBV10-3,TRBJ2-6,.,.,TGTGCCATCAGTGCGGGTGGGACCTCTGGGGCCAACGTCCTGACTTTC,CAISAGGTSGANVLTF
TRBV10-1,TRBJ2-2,.,once,TGCGCCAGCAGTGAGCTAGGATTGGGCCCGGAATCCAACACCGGGGAGCTGTTTTTT,CASSELGLGPESNTGELFF
TRBV5-1,TRBJ2-3,TRBD2,.,TGCGCCAGCAGTCTTAGCGGGGGATTCACAGATACGCAGTATTTT,CASSLSGGFTDTQYF
TRBV9,TRBJ1-2,.,.,TGTGCCAGCAGCGAATATGCTCCTTCTAACTATGGCTACACCTTC,CASSEYAPSNYGYTF
TRBV10-3,TRBJ1-1,TRBD1,once,TGTGCCATCAGTGACCCATCACGGACAGGGTACACTGAAGCTTTCTTT,CAISDPSRTGYTEAFF
TRBV5-6,TRBJ1-1,.,.,TGTGCCAGCAGCCTTGGGGGGTACAGCACTGAAGCTTTCTTT,CASSLGGYSTEAFF
TRBV7-6,TRBJ2-1,.,.,TGTGCCAGCAGCCCAAGTGGGTCAGCCTACAATGAGCAGTTCTTC,CASSPSGSAYNEQFF
TRBV28,TRBJ1-5,.,.,TGTGCCAGCAGTTGGGATTTCAGGGTTTGGAATCAGCCCCAGCATTTT,CASSWDFRVWNQPQHF
TRBV28,TRBJ2-7,TRBD1,.,TGTGCCAGCAAGTCTCCACTAGGACAGGGTAAATACGAGCAGTACTTC,CASKSPLGQGKYEQYF
TRBV5-4,TRBJ2-7,TRBD1,.,TGTGCCAGCAGCTACACAGGGGGAAAGCAGTACTTC,CASSYTGGKQYF
TRBV9,TRBJ1-1,.,.,TGTGCCAGCAGCGTAGGGCAGGGAAAGAACACTGAAGCTTTCTTT,CASSVGQGKNTEAFF
TRBV28,TRBJ2-2,.,.,TGTGCCAGCAGTCTTCTAGCAGGCGGCTACACCGGGGAGCTGTTTTTT,CASSLLAGGYTGELFF
TRBV27,TRBJ2-7,.,.,TGTGCCAGCAGTTCGGGACTGGCTTTGTCCTACGAGCAGTACTTC,CASSSGLALSYEQYF
TRBV18,TRBJ2-5,TRBD1,.,TGTGCCAGCTCATCGGACAGGGTCCAAGAGACCCAGTACTTC,CASSSDRVQETQYF
TRBV18,TRBJ1-1,.,.,TGTGCCAGCTCATCCTTCGGGACGGCGAACACTGAAGCTTTCTTT,CASSSFGTANTEAFF
TRBV2,TRBJ2-5,.,.,TGTGCCAGCAGTGAATCGCAGGCGCAAGAGACCCAGTACTTC,CASSESQAQETQYF
TRBV23-1,TRBJ2-3,.,.,TGCGCCAGCAGTCGGCAGGGAACAGATACGCAGTATTTT,CASSRQGTDTQYF
TRBV18,TRBJ2-3,TRBD1,.,TGTGCCAGCTCACCAACGACAGGGGGAGATACGCAGTATTTT,CASSPTTGGDTQYF
TRBV10-3,TRBJ2-1,TRBD2,.,TGTGCCATCAGTGATGAACTAGCGGGAGGCCTGGGGGTCAATGAGCAGTTCTTC,CAISDELAGGLGVNEQFF
TRBV6-1,TRBJ1-2,.,.,TGTGCCAGCAGTGATAACAGAGCCTATGGCTACACCTTC,CASSDNRAYGYTF
TRBV7-9,TRBJ2-2,TRBD1,.,TGTGCCAGCAGGCCGGGACAGACAAACACCGGGGAGCTGTTTTTT,CASRPGQTNTGELFF